What follows describes a single T cell receptor beta chain. These data are taken from a study of blood T cell repertoires in COVID-19. Across the whole study: Collection of acute and convalescent COVID-19 samples took place in the United States, Italy and Spain. The cDNA or gDNA used as material had been derived from T cells, B-cell-depleted T cells, or PBMCs.

Data came from immunoSEQ multiplex PCR; TCRdb stores just in-frame clones and leaves some out. The sample records 74,000 or so clones, over 70% being singletons. The CDR3 extends over 16 amino acids. The V end was cut by 4 bases, the J end by 2 bases, with 17 bases between. Germline CDR1 SGHRS, CDR2 YFSETQ. This clonotype originated in a human donor in a cohort sampled during active COVID-19. J is TRBJ2-3 and V is TRBV5-1; weak D call: TRBD2 (5 bases). Sequenced material: peripheral blood. Here the CDR3 reads CASSRFGVSPTDTQYF. Written as DNA, the CDR3 is TGCGCCAGCAGCCGATTCGGGGTCTCCCCCACAGATACGCAGTATTTT. Full variable domain (remainder filled in from reference TRBV5-1 and TRBJ2-3): KAGVTQTPRYLIKTRGQQVTLSCSPISGHRSVSWYQQTPGQGLQFLFEYFSETQRNKGNFPGRFSGRQFSNSRSEMNVSTLELGDSALYLCASSRFGVSPTDTQYFGPGTRLTVL.